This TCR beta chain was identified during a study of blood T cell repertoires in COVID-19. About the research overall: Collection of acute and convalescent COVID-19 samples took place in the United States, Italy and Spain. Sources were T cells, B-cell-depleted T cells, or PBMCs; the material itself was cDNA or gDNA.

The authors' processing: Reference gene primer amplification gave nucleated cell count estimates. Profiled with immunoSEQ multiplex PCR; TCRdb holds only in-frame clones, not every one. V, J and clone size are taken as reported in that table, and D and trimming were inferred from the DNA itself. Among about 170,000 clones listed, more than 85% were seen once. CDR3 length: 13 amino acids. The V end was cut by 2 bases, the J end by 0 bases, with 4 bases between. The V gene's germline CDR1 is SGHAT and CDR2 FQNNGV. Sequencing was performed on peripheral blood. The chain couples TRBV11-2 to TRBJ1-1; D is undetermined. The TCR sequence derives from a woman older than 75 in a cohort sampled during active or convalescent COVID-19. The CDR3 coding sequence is TGTGCCAGCAGCTTATCCATGAACACTGAAGCTTTCTTT. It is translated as CASSLSMNTEAFF.